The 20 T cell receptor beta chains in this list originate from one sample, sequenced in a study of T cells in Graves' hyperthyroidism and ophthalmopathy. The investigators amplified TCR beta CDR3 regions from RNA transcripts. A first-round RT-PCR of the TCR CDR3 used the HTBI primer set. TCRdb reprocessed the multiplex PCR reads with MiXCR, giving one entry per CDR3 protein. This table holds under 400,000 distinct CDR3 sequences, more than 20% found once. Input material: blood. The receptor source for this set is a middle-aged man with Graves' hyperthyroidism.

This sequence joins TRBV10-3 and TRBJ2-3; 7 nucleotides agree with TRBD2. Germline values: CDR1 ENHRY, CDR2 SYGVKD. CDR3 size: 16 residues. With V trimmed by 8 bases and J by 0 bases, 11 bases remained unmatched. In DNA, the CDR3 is TGTGCCATCCAAAGCGGATTTAGCGGGAGCACAGATACGCAGTATTTT. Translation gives CAIQSGFSGSTDTQYF.

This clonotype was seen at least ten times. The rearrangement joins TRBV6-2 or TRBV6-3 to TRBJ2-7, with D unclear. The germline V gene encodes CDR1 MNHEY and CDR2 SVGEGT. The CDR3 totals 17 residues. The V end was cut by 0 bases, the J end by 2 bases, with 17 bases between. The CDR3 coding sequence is TGTGCCAGCAGTTACTCGAGTCGAAGCGTCTTTACCTACGAGCAGTACTTC. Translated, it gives CASSYSSRSVFTYEQYF.

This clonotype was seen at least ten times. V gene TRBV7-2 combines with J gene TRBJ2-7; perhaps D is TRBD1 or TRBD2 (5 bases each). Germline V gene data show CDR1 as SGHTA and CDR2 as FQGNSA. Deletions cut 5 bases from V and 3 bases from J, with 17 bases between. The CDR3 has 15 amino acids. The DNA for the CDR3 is TGTGCCAGCAGCCCAGAGACGGGGCGAGGCTACGAGCAGTACTTC. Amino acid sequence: CASSPETGRGYEQYF.

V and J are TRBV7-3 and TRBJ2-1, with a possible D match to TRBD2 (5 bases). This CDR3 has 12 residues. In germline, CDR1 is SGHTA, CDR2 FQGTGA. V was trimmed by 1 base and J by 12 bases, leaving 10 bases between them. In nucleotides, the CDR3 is TGTGCCAGCAGCTTAATTGCGGGTTTGCAGTTCTTC. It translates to CASSLIAGLQFF.

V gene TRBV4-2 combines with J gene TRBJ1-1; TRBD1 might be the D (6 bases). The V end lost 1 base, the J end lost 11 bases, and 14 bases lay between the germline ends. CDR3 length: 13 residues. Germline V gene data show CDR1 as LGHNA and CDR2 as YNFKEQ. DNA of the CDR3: TGTGCCAGCAGCCAAGCACAGGGTGTTTGGGCTTTCTTT. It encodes CASSQAQGVWAFF.

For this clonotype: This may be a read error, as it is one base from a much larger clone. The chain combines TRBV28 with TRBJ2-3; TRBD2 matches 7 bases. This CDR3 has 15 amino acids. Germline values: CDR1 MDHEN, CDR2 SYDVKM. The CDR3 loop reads CASSSHSGFTDTQCF. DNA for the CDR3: TGTGCCAGCAGTTCTCATAGCGGGTTTACAGATACGCAGTGTTTT.

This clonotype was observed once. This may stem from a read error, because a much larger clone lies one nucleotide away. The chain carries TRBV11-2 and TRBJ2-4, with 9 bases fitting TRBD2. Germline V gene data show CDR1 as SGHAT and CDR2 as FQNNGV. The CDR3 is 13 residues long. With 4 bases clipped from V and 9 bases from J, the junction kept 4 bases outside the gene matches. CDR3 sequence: CASSSSGISIQYF. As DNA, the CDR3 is TGTGCCAGCAGCTCTAGCGGGATAAGCATTCAGTACTTC.

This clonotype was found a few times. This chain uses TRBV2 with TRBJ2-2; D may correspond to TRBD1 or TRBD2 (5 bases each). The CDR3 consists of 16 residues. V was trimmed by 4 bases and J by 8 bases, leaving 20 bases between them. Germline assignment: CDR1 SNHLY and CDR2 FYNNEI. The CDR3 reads CASSGDLAALLGELFF. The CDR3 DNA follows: TGTGCCAGCAGTGGGGACCTCGCTGCCCTTCTAGGGGAGCTGTTTTTT.

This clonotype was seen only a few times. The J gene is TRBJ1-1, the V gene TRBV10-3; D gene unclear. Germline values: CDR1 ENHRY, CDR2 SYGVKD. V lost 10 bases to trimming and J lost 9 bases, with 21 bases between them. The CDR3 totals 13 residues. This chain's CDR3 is CAKNPKGAPQAFF. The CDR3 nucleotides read TGTGCCAAGAATCCGAAAGGCGCGCCTCAAGCTTTCTTT.

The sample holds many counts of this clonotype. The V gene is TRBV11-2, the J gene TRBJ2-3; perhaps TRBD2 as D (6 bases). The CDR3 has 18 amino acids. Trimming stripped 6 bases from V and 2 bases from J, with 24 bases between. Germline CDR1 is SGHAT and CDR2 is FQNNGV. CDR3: CASRTRWGPAAFTDTQYF. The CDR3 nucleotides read TGTGCCAGCAGGACTAGGTGGGGCCCAGCGGCGTTCACAGATACGCAGTATTTT. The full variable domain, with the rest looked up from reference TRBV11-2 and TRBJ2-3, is EAGVAQSPRYKIIEKRQSVAFWCNPISGHATLYWYQQILGQGPKLLIQFQNNGVVDDSQLPKDRFSAERLKGVDSTLKIQPAKLEDSAVYLCASRTRWGPAAFTDTQYFGPGTRLTVL.

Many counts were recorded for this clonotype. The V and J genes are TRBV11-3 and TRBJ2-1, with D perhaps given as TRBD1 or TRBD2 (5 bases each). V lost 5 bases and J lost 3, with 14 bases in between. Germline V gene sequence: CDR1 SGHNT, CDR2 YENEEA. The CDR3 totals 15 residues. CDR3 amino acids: CASSPGSLGYNEQFF. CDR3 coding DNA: TGTGCCAGCAGCCCAGGGAGTTTGGGCTACAATGAGCAGTTCTTC.

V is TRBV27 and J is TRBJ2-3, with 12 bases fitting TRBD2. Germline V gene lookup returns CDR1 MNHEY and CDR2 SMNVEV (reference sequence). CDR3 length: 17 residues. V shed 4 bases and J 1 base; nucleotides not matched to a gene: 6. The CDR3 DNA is TGTGCCAGCAGTTCTCGCAGACTAGCGGGGGGCACAGATACGCAGTATTTT. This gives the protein CASSSRRLAGGTDTQYF.

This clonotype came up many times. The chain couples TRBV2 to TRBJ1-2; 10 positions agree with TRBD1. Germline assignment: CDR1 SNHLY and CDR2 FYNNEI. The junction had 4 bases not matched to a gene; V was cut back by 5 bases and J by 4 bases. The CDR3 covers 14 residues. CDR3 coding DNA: TGTGCCAGCAGTAGACAGGGGGCTCGCTATGGCTACACCTTC. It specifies CASSRQGARYGYTF.

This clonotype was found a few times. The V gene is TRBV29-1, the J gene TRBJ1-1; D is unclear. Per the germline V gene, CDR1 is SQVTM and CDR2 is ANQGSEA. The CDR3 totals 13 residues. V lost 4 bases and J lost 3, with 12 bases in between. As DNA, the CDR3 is TGCAGCGTTGGACCGTGGGGAGACACTGAAGCTTTCTTT. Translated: CSVGPWGDTEAFF.

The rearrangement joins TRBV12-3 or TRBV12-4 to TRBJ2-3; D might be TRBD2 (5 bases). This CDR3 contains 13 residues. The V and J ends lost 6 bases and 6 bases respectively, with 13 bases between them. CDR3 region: CASRIRERDTQYF. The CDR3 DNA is TGTGCCAGCAGAATTAGGGAGAGGGATACGCAGTATTTT.

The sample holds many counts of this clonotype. The CDR3 spells CASSAWTGFQETQYF. The CDR3 DNA follows: TGTGCCAGCAGTGCATGGACAGGATTCCAAGAGACCCAGTACTTC. The chain combines TRBV2 with TRBJ2-5; 7 bases line up with TRBD1. The CDR3 consists of 15 residues. CDR1 and CDR2 from the germline V gene are SNHLY and FYNNEI. Trimming took 4 bases from V and 1 from J; bases not matched to a gene: 6.

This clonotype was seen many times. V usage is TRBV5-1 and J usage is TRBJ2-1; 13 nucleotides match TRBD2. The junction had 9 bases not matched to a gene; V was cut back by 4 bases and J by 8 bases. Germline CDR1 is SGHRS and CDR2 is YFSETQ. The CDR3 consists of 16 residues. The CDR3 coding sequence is TGCGCCAGCAGCCCCCAGGGACTAGCGGGAATGGATGAGCAGTTCTTC. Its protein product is CASSPQGLAGMDEQFF. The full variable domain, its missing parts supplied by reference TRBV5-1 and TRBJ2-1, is KAGVTQTPRYLIKTRGQQVTLSCSPISGHRSVSWYQQTPGQGLQFLFEYFSETQRNKGNFPGRFSGRQFSNSRSEMNVSTLELGDSALYLCASSPQGLAGMDEQFFGPGTRLTVL.

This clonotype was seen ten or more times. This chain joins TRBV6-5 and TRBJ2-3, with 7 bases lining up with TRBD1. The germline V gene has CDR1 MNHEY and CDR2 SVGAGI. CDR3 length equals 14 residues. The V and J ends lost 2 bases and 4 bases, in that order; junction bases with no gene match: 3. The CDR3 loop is CASSYADRADTQYF. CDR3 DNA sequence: TGTGCCAGCAGTTACGCCGACAGGGCAGATACGCAGTATTTT.

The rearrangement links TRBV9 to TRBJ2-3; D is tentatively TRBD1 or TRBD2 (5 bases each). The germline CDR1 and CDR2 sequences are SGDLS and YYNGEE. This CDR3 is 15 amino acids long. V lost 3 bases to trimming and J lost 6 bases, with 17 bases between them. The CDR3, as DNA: TGTGCCAGCAGCGCGGGGACCGAGGAACCGGATACGCAGTATTTT. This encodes CASSAGTEEPDTQYF.

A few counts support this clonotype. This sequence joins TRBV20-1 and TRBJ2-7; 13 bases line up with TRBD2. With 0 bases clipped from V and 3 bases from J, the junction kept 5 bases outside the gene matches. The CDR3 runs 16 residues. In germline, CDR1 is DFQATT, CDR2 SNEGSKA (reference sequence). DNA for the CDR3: TGCAGTGCTAGAGATCCCGGACTAGCGGGAGACTACGAGCAGTACTTC. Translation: CSARDPGLAGDYEQYF.